The clone carrying this T cell receptor (beta chain) showed up just a few times. TCRdb used MiXCR to reprocess the 5' RACE reads, holding one entry per CDR3 protein. The data hold approximately 610,000 distinct CDR3 sequences, with roughly 17% observed a single time. The data were obtained in a study of T cells after yellow fever vaccination. About the study: The SMART-Seq v4 Ultra Low Input method served to prepare the low-cell-number fractions.

The sequence was collected from a man aged 18 to 29 who received the YFV17D yellow fever vaccine. This sample comprised PBMCs, obtained 5 to 6 days after the first yellow fever vaccination.

The CDR3 sequence: CASIISAENTEAFF. In DNA, the CDR3 is TGTGCCAGCATAATTTCGGCAGAGAACACTGAAGCTTTCTTT. The chain recombines TRBV2 with TRBJ1-1; D is unresolved. CDR1 is SNHLY and CDR2 is FYNNEI in the germline V gene. Trimming cost V 7 bases and J 1 base, with 13 bases left between them. The CDR3 runs 14 residues. Full variable domain (missing parts from reference TRBV2 and TRBJ1-1): EPEVTQTPSHQVTQMGQEVILRCVPISNHLYFYWYRQILGQKVEFLVSFYNNEISEKSEIFDDQFSVERPDGSNFTLKIRSTKLEDSAMYFCASIISAENTEAFFGQGTRLTVV.